This TCR beta chain is from a study of vaccination and CD4 T cells after COVID-19. Treatment here: roughly ten-day PBMC culture with coronavirus spike peptide pools or control peptides (ViraFEST assay). With the Oncomine TCR Beta short-read assay, DNA from cultured CD4+ T cells was sequenced. TCRdb itself ran the PCR reads through MiXCR, one entry per CDR3 protein. The sample shows roughly 20,000 distinct CDR3 sequences, roughly 63% of them seen only once. Deletions cut 4 bases from V and 10 bases from J, with 13 bases between. The CDR3 covers 12 residues. Germline V gene lookup returns CDR1 SEHNR and CDR2 FQNEAQ (reference sequence). On this clonotype itself: What it binds is unknown.

The chain employs TRBV7-9 and TRBJ1-1; D is unresolved. Sequenced sample: CD4+ T cells from blood, cultured in vitro. The sequence was obtained from a human donor who had recovered from COVID-19. The CDR3 bases are TGTGCCAGCAGCTCCAACCCACTTGTAGCTTTCTTT. Translated: CASSSNPLVAFF.